What follows is one TCR beta chain and its context. The antigen is undetermined. TCRdb recomputed calls from the 5' RACE reads with MiXCR, one row per CDR3 protein. The table lists 95,000 to 100,000 distinct CDR3 sequences, about 6% of them singletons. CDR3 size: 16 residues. V was shortened by 0 bases and J by 6 bases, with 14 bases between the two germline ends. Germline V gene sequence: CDR1 LGHNA, CDR2 YNFKEQ. This sample is part of a study of T cells after yellow fever vaccination. Study information: With SMART-Seq v4 Ultra Low Input, the fractions containing low cell numbers were prepared.

Study results and limitations: Subsequent booster samples again held most clones from primary vaccination (roughly 96% CD4, approximately 86% CD8). Shared CD4/CD8 clonotypes were a small share, likely from convergent recombination.

The specimen comprised CD8+ T cells sorted from PBMCs, sampled 10 days after the yellow fever booster vaccination. The receptor's source is a man aged 18 to 30 who received the YFV17D yellow fever vaccine. The V call is TRBV4-2, the J call TRBJ2-2, with D perhaps matching TRBD2 (6 bases). The CDR3 here is CASSQEILGEAGELFF. As DNA, the CDR3 is TGTGCCAGCAGCCAAGAAATCCTCGGGGAGGCCGGGGAGCTGTTTTTT.